The 24 T cell receptor beta chains below all came from one sample that was sequenced in a study of blood T cell repertoires in COVID-19. The repertoire was sequenced with immunoSEQ multiplex PCR; TCRdb's copy has only in-frame clones and lacks some. The data contain about 130,000 clones, about four fifths of them singletons. The sequenced sample was peripheral blood. Receptors originate from a man aged 35 to 55 with active or convalescent COVID-19.

This chain uses TRBV10-1 with TRBJ2-3, with D possibly TRBD1 on 5 matching bases. Germline V gene data show CDR1 as WNHNN and CDR2 as SYGVQD (reference sequence). The length of the CDR3 is 13 residues. The V end lost 5 bases, the J end lost 3 bases, and 9 bases lay between the germline ends. For the CDR3, the DNA is TGCGCCAGCAGTCCAGGGAAAACAGATACGCAGTATTTT. This encodes CASSPGKTDTQYF.

This chain links TRBV5-6 with TRBJ2-1; TRBD1 matches 12 bases. CDR1 SGHDT and CDR2 YYEEEE come from the germline V gene. This CDR3 comprises 15 residues. The V segment lost 5 bases and the J segment 7 bases; nucleotides outside the gene matches: 7. CDR3 amino acids: CASRTGTGGWNEQFF. The CDR3 coding sequence is TGTGCCAGCAGAACCGGGACAGGGGGCTGGAATGAGCAGTTCTTC. The complete variable domain, with remaining parts taken from reference TRBV5-6 and TRBJ2-1, reads DAGVTQSPTHLIKTRGQQVTLRCSPKSGHDTVSWYQQALGQGPQFIFQYYEEEERQRGNFPDRFSGHQFPNYSSELNVNALLLGDSALYLCASRTGTGGWNEQFFGPGTRLTVL.

The chain uses TRBV6-5 and TRBJ1-4; no definite D call. CDR3 length equals 15 residues. Germline CDR1 reads MNHEY; CDR2 reads SVGAGI. V lost 6 bases and J 5 bases, leaving 16 bases between the germline ends. CDR3 loop: CASSIDGETNEKLFF. The DNA of the CDR3 is TGTGCCAGCAGCATTGATGGGGAGACAAATGAAAAACTGTTTTTT.

The CDR3 DNA follows: TGTGCTAGTGGTTTGACGTCGGGGGTTAACTATGGCTACACCTTC. Protein sequence: CASGLTSGVNYGYTF. The V gene is TRBV12-5, the J gene TRBJ1-2; TRBD1 might be the D (5 bases). CDR1 LGHNT and CDR2 FRNRAP come from the germline V gene. Trimming pared 2 bases from V and 1 base from J, leaving 11 bases between. CDR3 length: 15 residues.

The chain couples TRBV21-1 to TRBJ2-3; the table's D call, TRBD2, was not checked against the DNA. TRBV21-1 is deemed a pseudogene. The CDR3 has 18 residues. CDR3 DNA: TGTGCCAGCAGCAAAGGGACTAGCGTCGCACCTAGCACAGATACGCAGTATTTT. The encoded protein is CASSKGTSVAPSTDTQYF.

This clone has only a few counts. V is TRBV6-5 and J is TRBJ1-2; 10 bases fit TRBD1. Unmatched junction bases numbered 4, after V lost 2 bases and J lost 7 bases. Germline V gene lookup returns CDR1 MNHEY and CDR2 SVGAGI. The CDR3 spans 14 residues. For the CDR3, the DNA is TGTGCCAGCAGTTACGAGAGACAGGGGGCTGGCTACACCTTC. Translating gives CASSYERQGAGYTF.

The chain combines TRBV6-4 with TRBJ2-2, with D maybe TRBD1 (6 bases). The CDR3 spans 15 residues. V lost 5 bases to trimming and J lost 4 bases, with 14 bases between them. CDR1 and CDR2 from the germline V gene are MRHNA and SNTAGT. The CDR3, as DNA: TGTGCCAGCAGTAAGGGGGATAAGAGCACCGGGGAGCTGTTTTTT. Its protein product is CASSKGDKSTGELFF.

This clone was seen a few times. The rearrangement uses TRBV4-1 and TRBJ2-7; weak D call: TRBD2 (6 bases). This CDR3 contains 14 residues. The germline gives CDR1 MGHRA, CDR2 YSYEKL. Trimming took 2 bases from V and 6 from J, leaving 14 bases between them. The CDR3 DNA is TGCGCCAGCAGCCAACGCCAGAGGGGACTCGAGCAGTACTTC. Translation: CASSQRQRGLEQYF.

CDR3 amino acids: CASSRRGTGGHEQYF. The DNA of the CDR3 is TGTGCCAGCAGCCGCCGTGGGACAGGGGGCCACGAGCAGTACTTC. This chain uses TRBV7-9 with TRBJ2-7; 12 bases map to TRBD1. The CDR3 length is 15 residues. V shed 5 bases and J 5 bases; nucleotides not matched to a gene: 7. Germline-derived CDR1 and CDR2 are SEHNR and FQNEAQ (reference sequence). The variable domain in full, completed from reference TRBV7-9 and TRBJ2-7, reads DTGVSQNPRHKITKRGQNVTFRCDPISEHNRLYWYRQTLGQGPEFLTYFQNEAQLEKSRLLSDRFSAERPKGSFSTLEIQRTEQGDSAMYLCASSRRGTGGHEQYFGPGTRLTVT.

V is TRBV24-1 and J is TRBJ1-5; D not certain. This CDR3 spans 13 amino acids. The ends were cut back, 10 bases at V and 7 bases at J, with 16 bases in the middle. Germline CDR1 and CDR2: KGHDR and SFDVKD. The DNA for the CDR3 is TGTGCCACAGGTGGGGAGGGCGGACAGCCCCAGCATTTT. Translation gives CATGGEGGQPQHF.

The V gene is TRBV28, the J gene TRBJ1-5, with D possibly TRBD1 on 6 matching bases. Germline V lookup: CDR1 MDHEN, CDR2 SYDVKM. V was pared by 5 bases and J by 2 bases, with 13 bases between. This CDR3 region has 15 residues. In DNA, the CDR3 is TGTGCCAGCAGTGTAGACAGGAGCCGCAATCAGCCCCAGCATTTT. Its translation is CASSVDRSRNQPQHF.

This clone was found once. The rearrangement joins TRBV4-3 to TRBJ2-7; 9 bases line up with TRBD1. This CDR3 contains 15 residues. Germline trimming cut 2 bases from V and 7 bases from J; bases unmatched to any gene: 9. Germline V lookup: CDR1 LGHNA, CDR2 YSLEER. The CDR3 nucleotides are TGCGCCAGCAGCCAACCACAGGGGGCTCGGGGTGAGCAGTACTTC. Translation gives CASSQPQGARGEQYF.

V usage is TRBV5-1 and J usage is TRBJ2-2; possible D gene TRBD1, 6 bases. CDR3 length equals 14 residues. CDR1 SGHRS and CDR2 YFSETQ come from the germline V gene. V lost 4 bases to trimming and J lost 6 bases, with 13 bases between them. The CDR3 DNA sequence: TGCGCCAGCAGCACATCACAGGGACCCGGGGAGCTGTTTTTT. It encodes CASSTSQGPGELFF.

V gene TRBV7-8 combines with J gene TRBJ1-1, with unresolved D. Germline V gene data show CDR1 as SGHVS and CDR2 as FQNEAQ. The CDR3 runs 16 residues. The V end lost 5 bases, the J end lost 1 base, and 17 bases lay between the germline ends. The CDR3 sequence is CASSLVTGKGNTEAFF. CDR3 nucleotide sequence: TGTGCCAGCAGCCTGGTGACGGGGAAGGGGAACACTGAAGCTTTCTTT.

The chain links TRBV29-1 to TRBJ2-2, with 9 bases identical to TRBD1. Germline loops: CDR1 SQVTM, CDR2 ANQGSEA. Losses at the gene ends were 6 bases for V and 1 base for J; bases not matched to a gene: 3. The CDR3 length is 14 residues. CDR3 loop: CSVGQGRNTGELFF. The DNA for the CDR3 is TGCAGCGTAGGACAGGGGAGGAACACCGGGGAGCTGTTTTTT.

The chain employs TRBV9 and TRBJ1-1; D is possibly TRBD1 (5 bases). CDR1 is SGDLS and CDR2 is YYNGEE in the germline V gene. The CDR3 contains 13 residues. Trimming left V 4 bases short and J 5 bases short, with 12 bases between. DNA of the CDR3: TGTGCCAGCAGCCTTAGTCCAGGGACTGAAGCTTTCTTT. Amino acids: CASSLSPGTEAFF.

This rearrangement joins TRBV30 to TRBJ2-7, with D possibly TRBD1 on 5 matching bases. This CDR3 has 13 residues. Trimming removed 4 bases at V and 7 bases at J, with 17 bases between. Germline-derived CDR1 and CDR2 are GTSNPN and SVGIG (reference sequence). The CDR3, as DNA: TGTGCCTGGAATCTCCGGCTCTCAGGGGAGCAGTACTTC. This translates into CAWNLRLSGEQYF.

The gene calls are TRBV30 and TRBJ2-7, with 8 bases lining up with TRBD1. The V and J ends lost 5 bases and 3 bases, in that order; junction bases with no gene match: 9. Germline CDR1 and CDR2: GTSNPN and SVGIG (reference sequence). CDR3 length: 14 residues. The CDR3 spells CAWGLGTGGYEQYF. CDR3 nucleotides: TGTGCCTGGGGCCTTGGGACAGGAGGCTACGAGCAGTACTTC.

The V and J genes are TRBV2 and TRBJ2-3; tentatively, D is TRBD1 (6 bases). Deletions cut 8 bases from V and 10 bases from J, with 13 bases between. This CDR3 is 11 amino acids long. Germline V gives CDR1 SNHLY, CDR2 FYNNEI. CDR3 nucleotide sequence: TGTGCCAGCCGCCGGGACATAGCGCAGTATTTT. Residues: CASRRDIAQYF.

This clone was found once. The chain links TRBV29-1 to TRBJ2-2; TRBD2 matches at 10 bases. The CDR3 covers 15 residues. The J segment lost 6 bases and the V segment lost 6 bases, leaving 10 bases of the junction unmatched. Germline CDR1 reads SQVTM; CDR2 reads ANQGSEA. CDR3 DNA: TGCAGCGTCCCCTCAGCGGGAGGGCCCGCCGGGGAGCTGTTTTTT. It specifies CSVPSAGGPAGELFF.

V is TRBV10-3 and J is TRBJ2-7; 10 bases are shared with TRBD2. Unmatched junction bases numbered 8, after V lost 0 bases and J lost 6 bases. This CDR3 contains 16 residues. The germline gives CDR1 ENHRY, CDR2 SYGVKD. CDR3 bases: TGTGCCATCAGTGAGTCGGGGACTAGCGAGATTCGCGAGCAGTACTTC. This encodes CAISESGTSEIREQYF.

The chain couples TRBV5-4 to TRBJ1-5; 9 bases agree with TRBD1. Germline V gene lookup returns CDR1 SGHNT and CDR2 YYREEE (reference sequence). The CDR3 runs to 16 residues. With 2 bases clipped from V and 2 bases from J, the junction kept 5 bases outside the gene matches. The CDR3 is CASSLWDRAGNQPQHF. As DNA, the CDR3 is TGTGCCAGCAGCTTATGGGACAGGGCGGGCAATCAGCCCCAGCATTTT.

The CDR3 DNA reads TGTGCCACCAGTGATACCGGCGTGCGAGGGGGCTACACCTTC. Translation gives CATSDTGVRGGYTF. V usage is TRBV24-1 and J usage is TRBJ1-2; the D is unclear. CDR1 and CDR2 from the germline V gene are KGHDR and SFDVKD. This CDR3 region has 14 residues. Deletions cut 3 bases from V and 8 bases from J, with 15 bases between.

The chain couples TRBV5-6 to TRBJ1-2; no definite D call. Germline CDR1 is SGHDT and CDR2 is YYEEEE. This CDR3 is 15 amino acids long. Between the trimmed V and J ends, which lost 4 bases and 4 bases, there was a span of 17 bases. CDR3 DNA sequence: TGTGCCAGCAGCCCTGTCCAGCCGCGGGGCTATGGCTACACCTTC. Amino acids: CASSPVQPRGYGYTF.